Reported below is one T cell receptor beta chain. Mismatch with germline at one junction end may stem from a read error. The CDR3 is made up of 16 amino acids. Germline V CDR1 and CDR2: SGHDN, FVKESK. The sample comes from a study of blood T cell repertoires in COVID-19. Study-level information: The origin of the acute and convalescent COVID-19 samples was the United States, Italy and Spain. The analysed material was cDNA or gDNA that came from T cells, B-cell-depleted T cells, or PBMCs.

Authors' data handling: By means of reference gene primer amplification, nucleated cell counts were estimated. Data came from immunoSEQ multiplex PCR; TCRdb stores just in-frame clones and leaves some out. The V and J calls and clone size were taken over from that table, and D and trimming were inferred from the DNA. The sample records 200,000 to 250,000 clones, around 83% being singletons. V gene TRBV14 combines with J gene TRBJ1-6, with D possibly matching TRBD1 (6 bases). The sequencing input was peripheral blood. This sequence was found in a man aged 35-49 years with acute or convalescent COVID-19. The DNA for the CDR3 is TGTGCCAGCAGCTCTCCACAGGGAACCAATAAATCACCCCTCCACTTT. Translating gives CASSSPQGTNKSPLHF.